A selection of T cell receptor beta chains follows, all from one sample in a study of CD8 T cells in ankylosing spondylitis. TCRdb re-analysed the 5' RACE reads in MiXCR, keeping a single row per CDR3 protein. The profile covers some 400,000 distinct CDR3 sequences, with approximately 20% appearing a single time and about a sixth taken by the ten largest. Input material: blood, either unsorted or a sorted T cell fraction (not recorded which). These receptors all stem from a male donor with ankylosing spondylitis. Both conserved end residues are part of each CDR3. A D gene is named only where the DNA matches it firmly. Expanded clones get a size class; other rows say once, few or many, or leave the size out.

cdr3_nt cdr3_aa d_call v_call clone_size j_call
TGCGCCAGTCAAGGGGGAGCAGCCACAGATACGCAGTATTTT CASQGGAATDTQYF . TRBV10-1 . TRBJ2-3
TGCGCCAGCAGCTTAGGACTAGCGGGACCTTGGAATGAGCAGTTCTTC CASSLGLAGPWNEQFF TRBD2 TRBV5-1 few TRBJ2-1
TGTGCCAGCAGTTTATGGGTGACTAGCGGAGTATACGAGCAGTACTTC CASSLWVTSGVYEQYF TRBD2 TRBV28 . TRBJ2-7
TGTGCCAGCAGCTGGTCACGGGACCCACTGGGTGGCTACACCTTC CASSWSRDPLGGYTF . TRBV7-2 few TRBJ1-2
TGCAGTGCAGAACAGGGGGCGTCGAACACCGGGGAGCTGTTTTTT CSAEQGASNTGELFF TRBD1 TRBV20-1 . TRBJ2-2
TGTGCCAGCAGTCGCCTTGGAGTAGCGGTACCCTTCAATGAGCAGTTCTTC CASSRLGVAVPFNEQFF . TRBV12-3/TRBV12-4 few TRBJ2-1
TGTGCCAGCAGTTTAGGGCTTGGGGCCCGGAATCAGCCCCAGCATTTT CASSLGLGARNQPQHF . TRBV12-3/TRBV12-4 few TRBJ1-5
TGCGCCAGCAGCCAAGGTCTTCCGGGCACTGAAGCTTTCTTT CASSQGLPGTEAFF . TRBV4-3 few TRBJ1-1
TGCAGTGCTAGAGATGAAACTGGACTAGCGGGAGGAGTTGGCAATGAGCAGTTCTTC CSARDETGLAGGVGNEQFF TRBD2 TRBV20-1 few TRBJ2-1
TGTGCCAGCAGAGGACAGGGGGCTTTCCAGCCCCAGCATTTT CASRGQGAFQPQHF TRBD1 TRBV6-1 . TRBJ1-5
TGTGCCTGGAGTTCTTATCGCGCGAACACTGAAGCTTTCTTT CAWSSYRANTEAFF . TRBV30 . TRBJ1-1
TGTGCCAGCACTCCTGGACGGAACAATCAGCCCCAGCATTTT CASTPGRNNQPQHF . TRBV2 . TRBJ1-5
TGTGCCAGCAGCTTGGGACAGGGATGGGAGACCCAGTACTTC CASSLGQGWETQYF TRBD1 TRBV7-2 few TRBJ2-5
TGTGCCAGCAGTACCTTCGGGCCCACTGAAGCTTTCTTT CASSTFGPTEAFF . TRBV6-1 few TRBJ1-1
TGCGCCAGCAGCACAGACAGGGTGGGCACTGAAGCTTTCTTT CASSTDRVGTEAFF TRBD1 TRBV5-1 few TRBJ1-1
TGTGCCAGCAGCTTTTCATCTTCTGGGGCCAACGTCCTGACTTTC CASSFSSSGANVLTF . TRBV7-2 . TRBJ2-6
TGCAGTCGCCCAGACAAGGGGGACGACGGCTACACCTTC CSRPDKGDDGYTF . TRBV20-1 few TRBJ1-2
TGTGCCAGCAGCTTCTTAAGGGGGGACAATGAGCAGTTCTTC CASSFLRGDNEQFF . TRBV7-2 few TRBJ2-1
TGTGCCAGCAGCGTAGCAGGGGACGGAAACATTCAGTACTTC CASSVAGDGNIQYF . TRBV9 . TRBJ2-4
TGTGCCAGCAGCTTTGGCAACAGGGGACCTTCCTCCTACGAGCAGTACTTC CASSFGNRGPSSYEQYF TRBD1 TRBV5-5 . TRBJ2-7
TGCGCCAGCAGCAGGGACACTAGATCGCAAGAGACCCAGTACTTC CASSRDTRSQETQYF . TRBV5-1 . TRBJ2-5
TGCGCCACCAGACGGGGTGACACCGGGGAGCTGTTTTTT CATRRGDTGELFF . TRBV5-1 few TRBJ2-2
TGTGCCAGCAGTTATTGGACAGGGCCTGGAGGGGAGCAGTACTTC CASSYWTGPGGEQYF TRBD1 TRBV6-5 . TRBJ2-7
TGTGCCAGCTCGCCTACAGTGGGGGTAGGTGAGCAGTTCTTC CASSPTVGVGEQFF . TRBV18 few TRBJ2-1
TGTGCCAGCAGTTTAAGGCTCGGACGGCTTCTCTATGGCTACACCTTC CASSLRLGRLLYGYTF . TRBV28 . TRBJ1-2
TGTGCCAGCAGCTCGAGCGGGAGTAGCATCTACGAGCAGTACTTC CASSSSGSSIYEQYF TRBD2 TRBV7-2 . TRBJ2-7
TGTGCCAGCAGCTTAGCGGGTACGGGGGTCGGAGGGCCCCAGCATTTT CASSLAGTGVGGPQHF . TRBV7-8 . TRBJ1-5
TGTGCCAGTAGCCCGAGATGGCTAGCGGGTAATGAGCAGTTCTTC CASSPRWLAGNEQFF TRBD2 TRBV19 . TRBJ2-1
TGCAGCGTTGCCTTCAGCGTTAATGAAAAACTGTTTTTT CSVAFSVNEKLFF . TRBV29-1 . TRBJ1-4
TGCAGTGCTAGCGGTATTCGATACAATGAGCAGTTCTTC CSASGIRYNEQFF . TRBV20-1 few TRBJ2-1
TGTGCCAGCACCCCCGGTAGGAGCAATCAGCCCCAGCATTTT CASTPGRSNQPQHF . TRBV2 . TRBJ1-5
TGTGCCTGGAGTGCCCATTGGGACACTGGCTACACCTTC CAWSAHWDTGYTF . TRBV30 few TRBJ1-2
TGTGCCAGTAGTCGACAGGAAACGAGGAATGAGCAGTTCTTC CASSRQETRNEQFF . TRBV19 . TRBJ2-1
TGTGCCAGCAGTGGGGACGTAGCTAACTATGGCTACACCTTC CASSGDVANYGYTF . TRBV28 few TRBJ1-2
TGCGCCAGCAGCTTGGTGGGGCGGGGGAACTACGAGCAGTACTTC CASSLVGRGNYEQYF TRBD2 TRBV5-1 many TRBJ2-7
TGTGCCAGCAGCTTAACCGGGACAGGACCCTCCTACGAGCAGTACTTC CASSLTGTGPSYEQYF TRBD1 TRBV7-9 . TRBJ2-7
TGTGCCAGCAGGAAAGACAGGGGGTTCGGCAATGAGCAGTTCTTC CASRKDRGFGNEQFF TRBD1 TRBV28 . TRBJ2-1
TGTGCCAGCAGTGCCCGAGAAGCTGCTAGCACAGATACGCAGTATTTT CASSAREAASTDTQYF . TRBV28 . TRBJ2-3
TGCAGCGTTAAGGGGGCCCGTTTTACCTGGAACACTGAAGCTTTCTTT CSVKGARFTWNTEAFF TRBD1 TRBV29-1 . TRBJ1-1
TGTGCCAGCAGCCCCCGGGATCCTAATGAGCAGTTCTTC CASSPRDPNEQFF . TRBV7-9 . TRBJ2-1
TGCGCCAGCAGCTTGGCGGCCCCCGGATACACTGAAGCTTTCTTT CASSLAAPGYTEAFF . TRBV5-1 many TRBJ1-1
TGCAGCGTGTTAGCGGGAGGCTCCTACAATGAGCAGTTCTTC CSVLAGGSYNEQFF TRBD2 TRBV29-1 many TRBJ2-1
TGTGCCAGCAGTTCCGCGGGACTATCACCCTACAATGAGCAGTTCTTC CASSSAGLSPYNEQFF TRBD2 TRBV6-5 . TRBJ2-1
TGTGCCAGCATCCCGGGACTAGCCACAGATACGCAGTATTTT CASIPGLATDTQYF TRBD2 TRBV2 few TRBJ2-3
TGTGCCAGCAGTTTAGGGGGCACTAGATCCGGGGAGCTGTTTTTT CASSLGGTRSGELFF . TRBV28 . TRBJ2-2
TGTGCCAGCAATCTAGCGGGGGACCAAGAGACCCAGTACTTC CASNLAGDQETQYF TRBD2 TRBV11-3 . TRBJ2-5
TGTGCCAGCAGTTACCTACAGGGGGTGAACACTGAAGCTTTCTTT CASSYLQGVNTEAFF TRBD1 TRBV6-2/TRBV6-3 few TRBJ1-1
TGCAGTGCCCGCGTCGCAGGGCTGGGTTCACCCCTCCACTTT CSARVAGLGSPLHF . TRBV20-1 few TRBJ1-6
TGTGCCAGCAGCGTAGCGGCTAGCGGGAGGGATACGCAGTATTTT CASSVAASGRDTQYF TRBD2 TRBV9 many TRBJ2-3
TGTGCCAGCCTAGAATTAAACACCGGGGAGCTGTTTTTT CASLELNTGELFF . TRBV28 . TRBJ2-2
TGTGCCAGCAGTGGAAGGCGGAGGGCCCACGAAATATTTGGCTACACCTTC CASSGRRRAHEIFGYTF . TRBV6-4 . TRBJ1-2
TGCGCCAGCAGCTTGGCGGGGGACAGGGAAGCTTTCTTT CASSLAGDREAFF TRBD1 TRBV5-1 . TRBJ1-1
TGTGCCAGCAACCTTGGACTAGCGGGAGGGCCGAACACCGGGGAGCTGTTTTTT CASNLGLAGGPNTGELFF TRBD2 TRBV9 . TRBJ2-2